This T cell receptor beta chain was sequenced in a study of blood T cell repertoires in COVID-19. Across the whole study: Acute and convalescent COVID-19 specimens originated in the United States, Italy and Spain.

Authors' methods: Estimated nucleated cell counts came from reference gene primer amplification. The assay was immunoSEQ multiplex PCR, and TCRdb's table has in-frame clones only and misses some. V and J calls and clone size are those listed in that table; D and trimming were worked out from the DNA. Of some 160,000 clones in the sample, around 90% were seen once. This CDR3 is built from 14 residues. V lost 1 base to trimming and J lost 5 bases, with 12 bases between them. The germline V gene encodes CDR1 SGDLS and CDR2 YYNGEE. Followed over time, Seattle patients had been enrolled while infection was active. This clone turned up a few times.

What was sequenced was peripheral blood. The sequence was collected from a man in his late teens or twenties with COVID-19, enrolled during active disease. The chain joins TRBV9 to TRBJ2-5, with a possible D match to TRBD2 (6 bases). CDR3 nucleotide sequence: TGTGCCAGCAGCGTATACGGGAGCGGGGAGACCCAGTACTTC. This sequence encodes CASSVYGSGETQYF.